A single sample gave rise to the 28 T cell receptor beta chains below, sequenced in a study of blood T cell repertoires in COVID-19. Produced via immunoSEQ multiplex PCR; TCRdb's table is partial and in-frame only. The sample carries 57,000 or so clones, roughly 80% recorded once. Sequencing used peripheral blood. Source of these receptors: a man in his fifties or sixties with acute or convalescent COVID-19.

The CDR3 DNA reads as TGCGCCAGCAGCGTTTGGACGGGGATGAACACTGAAGCTTTCTTT. This gives the protein CASSVWTGMNTEAFF. V usage is TRBV5-1 and J usage is TRBJ1-1; D gene ambiguous. Trimming stripped 4 bases from V and 0 bases from J, with 13 bases between. Germline CDR1 reads SGHRS; CDR2 reads YFSETQ. The CDR3 spans 15 residues.

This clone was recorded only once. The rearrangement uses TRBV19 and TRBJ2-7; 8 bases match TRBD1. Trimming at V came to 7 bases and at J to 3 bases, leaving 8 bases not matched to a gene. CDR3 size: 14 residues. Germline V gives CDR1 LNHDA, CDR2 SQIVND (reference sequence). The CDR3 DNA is TGTGCCAGTAAAGGACCAGGGGGCATCTACGAGCAGTACTTC. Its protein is CASKGPGGIYEQYF.

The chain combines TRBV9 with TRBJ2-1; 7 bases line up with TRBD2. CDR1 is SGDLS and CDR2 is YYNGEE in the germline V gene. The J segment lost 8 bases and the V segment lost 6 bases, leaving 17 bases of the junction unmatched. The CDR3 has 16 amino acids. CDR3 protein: CASTPGLAANSDEQFF. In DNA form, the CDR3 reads TGTGCCAGCACCCCGGGTCTAGCGGCGAATAGCGATGAGCAGTTCTTC.

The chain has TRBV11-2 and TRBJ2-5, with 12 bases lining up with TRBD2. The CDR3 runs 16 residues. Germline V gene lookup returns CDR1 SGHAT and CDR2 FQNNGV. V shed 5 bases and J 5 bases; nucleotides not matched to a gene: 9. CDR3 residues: CASSKRLAGEWETQYF. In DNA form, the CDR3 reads TGTGCCAGCAGCAAACGACTAGCGGGAGAATGGGAGACCCAGTACTTC. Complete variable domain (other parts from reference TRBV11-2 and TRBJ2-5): EAGVAQSPRYKIIEKRQSVAFWCNPISGHATLYWYQQILGQGPKLLIQFQNNGVVDDSQLPKDRFSAERLKGVDSTLKIQPAKLEDSAVYLCASSKRLAGEWETQYFGPGTRLLVL.

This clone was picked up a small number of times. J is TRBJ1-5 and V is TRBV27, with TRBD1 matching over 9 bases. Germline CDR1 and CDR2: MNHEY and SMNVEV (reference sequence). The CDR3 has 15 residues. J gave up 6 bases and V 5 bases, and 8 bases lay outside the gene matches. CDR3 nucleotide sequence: TGTGCCAGCAGTCTCCTTGGACAGGGGAGTCAGCCCCAGCATTTT. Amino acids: CASSLLGQGSQPQHF.

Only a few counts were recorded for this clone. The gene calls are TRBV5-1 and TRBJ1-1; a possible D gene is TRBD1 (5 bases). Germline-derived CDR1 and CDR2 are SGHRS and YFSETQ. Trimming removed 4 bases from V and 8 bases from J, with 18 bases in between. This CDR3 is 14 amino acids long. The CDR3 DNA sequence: TGCGCCAGCAGCAAAGGGACCGCGGGGCTCGAAGCTTTCTTT. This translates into CASSKGTAGLEAFF. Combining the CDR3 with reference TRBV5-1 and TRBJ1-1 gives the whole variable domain KAGVTQTPRYLIKTRGQQVTLSCSPISGHRSVSWYQQTPGQGLQFLFEYFSETQRNKGNFPGRFSGRQFSNSRSEMNVSTLELGDSALYLCASSKGTAGLEAFFGQGTRLTVV.

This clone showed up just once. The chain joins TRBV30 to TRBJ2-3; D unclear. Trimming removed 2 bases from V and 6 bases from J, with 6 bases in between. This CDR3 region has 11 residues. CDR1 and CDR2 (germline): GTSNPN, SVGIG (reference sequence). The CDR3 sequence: CAWSPRDTQYF. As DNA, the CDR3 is TGTGCCTGGAGTCCGAGGGATACGCAGTATTTT.

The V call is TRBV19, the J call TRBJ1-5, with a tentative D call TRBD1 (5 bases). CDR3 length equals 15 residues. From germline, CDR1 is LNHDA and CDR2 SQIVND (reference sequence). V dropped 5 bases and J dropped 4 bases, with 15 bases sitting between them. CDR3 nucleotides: TGTGCCAGTAGTCTGGGACTAACCGGGAATCAGCCCCAGCATTTT. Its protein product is CASSLGLTGNQPQHF.

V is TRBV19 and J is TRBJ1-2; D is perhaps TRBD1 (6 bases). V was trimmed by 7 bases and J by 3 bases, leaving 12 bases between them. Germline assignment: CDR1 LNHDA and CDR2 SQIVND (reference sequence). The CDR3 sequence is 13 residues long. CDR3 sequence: CASKVTGDYGYTF. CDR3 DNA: TGTGCCAGTAAGGTGACAGGTGACTATGGCTACACCTTC.

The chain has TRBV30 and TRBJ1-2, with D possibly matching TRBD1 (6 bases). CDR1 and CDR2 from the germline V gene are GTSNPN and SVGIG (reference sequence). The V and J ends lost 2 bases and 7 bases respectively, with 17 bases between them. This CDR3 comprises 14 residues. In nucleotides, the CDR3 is TGTGCCTGGAGTAAGGCAGGGGCCCGGGCTGGCTACACCTTC. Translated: CAWSKAGARAGYTF.

DNA for the CDR3: TGTGCCAGCCGGGGGAGCGGGAGGGCCCGTGAGCAGTTCTTC. Protein product: CASRGSGRAREQFF. The chain couples TRBV3-1 (or the pseudogene TRBV3-2) to TRBJ2-1, with 10 positions matching TRBD2. Looked up from germline, CDR1 is LGHDT and CDR2 is YNNKEL (reference sequence). V lost 8 bases and J lost 9; bases outside the gene matches: 10. The CDR3 is 14 amino acids.

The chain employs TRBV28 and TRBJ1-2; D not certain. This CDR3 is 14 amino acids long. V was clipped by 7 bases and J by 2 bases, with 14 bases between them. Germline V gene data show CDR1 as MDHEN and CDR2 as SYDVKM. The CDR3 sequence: CASTTREGNYGYTF. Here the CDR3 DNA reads TGTGCCAGCACCACCAGAGAGGGAAACTATGGCTACACCTTC.

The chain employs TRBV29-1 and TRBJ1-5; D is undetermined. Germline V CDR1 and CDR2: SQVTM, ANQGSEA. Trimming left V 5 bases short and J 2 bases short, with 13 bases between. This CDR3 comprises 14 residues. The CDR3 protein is CSVKGGAGNQPQHF. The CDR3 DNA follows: TGCAGCGTTAAGGGCGGAGCGGGCAATCAGCCCCAGCATTTT.

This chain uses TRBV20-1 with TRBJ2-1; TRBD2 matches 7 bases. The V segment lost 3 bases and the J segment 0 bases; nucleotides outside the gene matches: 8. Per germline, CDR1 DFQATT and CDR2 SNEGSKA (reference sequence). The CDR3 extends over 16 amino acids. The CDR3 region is CSASPSGPSSYNEQFF. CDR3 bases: TGCAGTGCTAGTCCTAGCGGCCCTAGCTCCTACAATGAGCAGTTCTTC.

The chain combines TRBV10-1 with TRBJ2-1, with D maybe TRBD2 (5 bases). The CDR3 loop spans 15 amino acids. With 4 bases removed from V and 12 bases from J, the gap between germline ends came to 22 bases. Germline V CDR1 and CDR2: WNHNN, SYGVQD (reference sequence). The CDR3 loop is CASSVDSEFGGRQFF. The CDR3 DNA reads TGCGCCAGCAGTGTTGACTCCGAGTTTGGAGGAAGGCAGTTCTTC.

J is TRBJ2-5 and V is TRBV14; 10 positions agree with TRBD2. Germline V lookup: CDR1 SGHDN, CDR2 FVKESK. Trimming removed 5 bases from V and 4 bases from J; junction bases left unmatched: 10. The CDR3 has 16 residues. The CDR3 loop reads CASSMRIAGGRETQYF. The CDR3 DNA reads TGTGCCAGCAGCATGCGAATAGCGGGAGGCCGAGAGACCCAGTACTTC.

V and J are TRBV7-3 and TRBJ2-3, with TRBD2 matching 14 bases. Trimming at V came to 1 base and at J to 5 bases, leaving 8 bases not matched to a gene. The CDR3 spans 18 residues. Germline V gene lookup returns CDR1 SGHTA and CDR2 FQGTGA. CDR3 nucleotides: TGTGCCAGCAGCTTAAACGGACTAGCGGGAGGATGGGGAGATACGCAGTATTTT. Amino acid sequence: CASSLNGLAGGWGDTQYF. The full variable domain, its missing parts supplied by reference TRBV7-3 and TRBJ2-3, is GAGVSQTPSNKVTEKGKYVELRCDPISGHTALYWYRQSLGQGPEFLIYFQGTGAADDSGLPNDRFFAVRPEGSVSTLKIQRTERGDSAVYLCASSLNGLAGGWGDTQYFGPGTRLTVL.

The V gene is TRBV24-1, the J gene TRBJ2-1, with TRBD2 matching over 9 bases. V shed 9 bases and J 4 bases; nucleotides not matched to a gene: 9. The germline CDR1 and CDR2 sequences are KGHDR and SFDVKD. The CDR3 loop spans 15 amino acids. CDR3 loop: CATGTWREGYNEQFF. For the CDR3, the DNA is TGTGCCACCGGAACCTGGCGGGAGGGATACAATGAGCAGTTCTTC.

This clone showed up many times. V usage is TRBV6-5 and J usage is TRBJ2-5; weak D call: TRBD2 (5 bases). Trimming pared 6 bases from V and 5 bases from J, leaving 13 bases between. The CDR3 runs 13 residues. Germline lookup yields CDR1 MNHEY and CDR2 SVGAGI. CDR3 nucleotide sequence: TGTGCCAGCAGAAAGAACAGCGGCGAGACCCAGTACTTC. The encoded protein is CASRKNSGETQYF.

This CDR3 is CATSSRLNYNEQFF. CDR3 DNA: TGTGCCACCAGTTCTAGACTAAACTACAATGAGCAGTTCTTC. This chain uses TRBV24-1 with TRBJ2-1; maybe TRBD2 (5 bases). V lost 6 bases and J lost 3, with 11 bases in between. Germline CDR1 KGHDR, CDR2 SFDVKD. This CDR3 comprises 14 residues.

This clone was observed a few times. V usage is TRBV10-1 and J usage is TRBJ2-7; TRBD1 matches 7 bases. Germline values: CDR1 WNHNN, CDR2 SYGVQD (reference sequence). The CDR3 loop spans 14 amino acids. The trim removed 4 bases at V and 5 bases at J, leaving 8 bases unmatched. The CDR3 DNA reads TGCGCCAGCAGTGTGGGACAGTCTATCAACGAGCAGTACTTC. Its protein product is CASSVGQSINEQYF.

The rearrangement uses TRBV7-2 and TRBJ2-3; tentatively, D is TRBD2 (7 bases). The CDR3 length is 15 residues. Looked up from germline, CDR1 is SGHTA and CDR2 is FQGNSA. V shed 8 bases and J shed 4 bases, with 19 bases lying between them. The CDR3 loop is CASGRGREYPDTQYF. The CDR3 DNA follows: TGTGCCAGCGGACGGGGGCGGGAGTACCCAGATACGCAGTATTTT. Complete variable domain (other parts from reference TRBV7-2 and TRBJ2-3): GAGVSQSPSNKVTEKGKDVELRCDPISGHTALYWYRQSLGQGLEFLIYFQGNSAPDKSGLPSDRFSAERTGGSVSTLTIQRTQQEDSAVYLCASGRGREYPDTQYFGPGTRLTVL.

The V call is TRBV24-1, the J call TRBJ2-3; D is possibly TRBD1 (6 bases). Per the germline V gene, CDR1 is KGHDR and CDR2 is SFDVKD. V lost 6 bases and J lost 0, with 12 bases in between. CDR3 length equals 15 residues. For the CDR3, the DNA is TGTGCCACCAGTTCAGGGGCTTTTAGCACAGATACGCAGTATTTT. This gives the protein CATSSGAFSTDTQYF.

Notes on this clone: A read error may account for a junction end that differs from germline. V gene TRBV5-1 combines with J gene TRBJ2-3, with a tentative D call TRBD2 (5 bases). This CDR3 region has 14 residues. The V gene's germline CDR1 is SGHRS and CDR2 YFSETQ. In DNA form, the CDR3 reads TGCGCCAGCAGCTTGTTGGCTAGCAAAGATACGCAGTATTTT. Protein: CASSLLASKDTQYF. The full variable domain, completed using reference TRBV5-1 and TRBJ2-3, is KAGVTQTPRYLIKTRGQQVTLSCSPISGHRSVSWYQQTPGQGLQFLFEYFSETQRNKGNFPGRFSGRQFSNSRSEMNVSTLELGDSALYLCASSLLASKDTQYFGPGTRLTVL.

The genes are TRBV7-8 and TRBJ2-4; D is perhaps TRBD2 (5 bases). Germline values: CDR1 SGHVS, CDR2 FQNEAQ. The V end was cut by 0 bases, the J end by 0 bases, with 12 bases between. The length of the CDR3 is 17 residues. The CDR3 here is CASSLARVGLAKNIQYF. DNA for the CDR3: TGTGCCAGCAGCTTAGCGCGGGTAGGCCTAGCCAAAAACATTCAGTACTTC.

The CDR3: CASSSRGPTSVRDEQYF. The CDR3, as DNA: TGTGCCAGCAGCTCGAGGGGCCCCACTAGCGTTAGGGACGAGCAGTACTTC. The chain uses TRBV5-4 and TRBJ2-7; 7 bases line up with TRBD2. With 3 bases clipped from V and 5 bases from J, the junction kept 17 bases outside the gene matches. Germline CDR1 is SGHNT and CDR2 is YYREEE (reference sequence). This CDR3 has 17 amino acids.

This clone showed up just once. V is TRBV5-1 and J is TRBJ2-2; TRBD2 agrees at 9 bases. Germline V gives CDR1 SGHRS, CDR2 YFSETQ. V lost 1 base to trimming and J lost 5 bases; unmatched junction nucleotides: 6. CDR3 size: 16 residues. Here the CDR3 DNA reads TGCGCCAGCAGCTTGTTCGGCGGGAGGGGTACCGGGGAGCTGTTTTTT. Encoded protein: CASSLFGGRGTGELFF.

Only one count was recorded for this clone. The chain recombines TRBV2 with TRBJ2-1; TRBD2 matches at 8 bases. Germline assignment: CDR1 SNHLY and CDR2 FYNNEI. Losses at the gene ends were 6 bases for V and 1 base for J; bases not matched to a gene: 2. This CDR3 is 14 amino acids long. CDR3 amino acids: CASRTSGSYNEQFF. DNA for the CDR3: TGTGCCAGCAGAACTAGCGGTTCCTACAATGAGCAGTTCTTC.